These T cell receptor beta chains were read from a single sample in a study of early T cells in non-severe SARS-CoV-2 infection. Each CDR3 protein is one row after TCRdb ran MiXCR on the 5' RACE reads. The sample consists of tens of thousands of distinct CDR3 sequences, approximately 12% of them appearing once. The sequencing here drew on whole blood, taken at baseline. The receptor source for this set is an adult who was a healthcare worker with PCR-confirmed SARS-CoV-2 infection or an uninfected control (not recorded which). CDR3s include the opening cysteine and the closing phenylalanine or tryptophan. The D gene is left open where the match is weak. Part of the rows lack a size; the others show once, few, many or a class for expanded clones.

V: TRBV4-1
J: TRBJ1-4
size: many
D: NA
DNA: TGCGCCAGCAGCCAACCGGGGGCTAATGAAAAACTGTTTTTT
CDR3: CASSQPGANEKLFF

V: TRBV7-6
J: TRBJ2-2
size: few
D: TRBD1
DNA: TGTGCCAGCAGCTCAATTCCGCAGGGGGCGCTAACCGGGGAGCTGTTTTTT
CDR3: CASSSIPQGALTGELFF

V: TRBV20-1
J: TRBJ1-1
size: few
D: NA
DNA: TGCAGTGCTAGAGAGAGGACTAAGGGAGGCACTGAAGCTTTCTTT
CDR3: CSARERTKGGTEAFF

V: TRBV2
J: TRBJ2-3
size: many
D: TRBD2
DNA: TGTGCCGGGGGGGGCACAGATACGCAGTATTTT
CDR3: CAGGGTDTQYF

V: TRBV5-1
J: TRBJ2-1
size: many
D: TRBD2
DNA: TGCGCCAGCAGGAGTGGGGAGACTAGCGGGATCTATGAGCAGTTCTTC
CDR3: CASRSGETSGIYEQFF

V: TRBV5-1
J: TRBJ2-3
size: NA
D: NA
DNA: TGCGCCAGCAGCTTGCGGGGTTACCAAGGAGATACGCAGTATTTT
CDR3: CASSLRGYQGDTQYF

V: TRBV7-8
J: TRBJ2-5
size: many
D: NA
DNA: TGTGCCAGCAGCTTAGACGGTCTTCCCCCCCGCCAAGAGACCCAGTACTTC
CDR3: CASSLDGLPPRQETQYF

V: TRBV20-1
J: TRBJ2-7
size: NA
D: NA
DNA: TGCAGTGCCTTCCTGAGCCCGATCGGGAACGAGCAGTACTTC
CDR3: CSAFLSPIGNEQYF

V: TRBV6-1
J: TRBJ2-1
size: few
D: TRBD2
DNA: TGTGCCAGCAGTCTCAGCGGGGGGGTCCGCGTAGAGCAGTTCTTC
CDR3: CASSLSGGVRVEQFF

V: TRBV5-1
J: TRBJ2-3
size: NA
D: TRBD2
DNA: TGCGCCAGCAGCTTCACGGGAGGGCCCACGGGGGATACGCAGTATTTT
CDR3: CASSFTGGPTGDTQYF

V: TRBV5-8
J: TRBJ2-1
size: few
D: NA
DNA: TGTGCCAGCAGCTTCATTGGGAATGAGCAGTTCTTC
CDR3: CASSFIGNEQFF

V: TRBV25-1
J: TRBJ2-1
size: few
D: NA
DNA: TGTGCCAGCAGTGAGCCAACTCTGAACAATGAGCAGTTCTTC
CDR3: CASSEPTLNNEQFF

V: TRBV12-3/TRBV12-4
J: TRBJ1-2
size: many
D: NA
DNA: TGTGCCAGCAGTTCCCCCGACCAGGGGTATTATGGCTACACCTTC
CDR3: CASSSPDQGYYGYTF

V: TRBV30
J: TRBJ2-4
size: NA
D: NA
DNA: TGTGCCTGGAGTGGGGGAGGTGGGGCCAAAAACATTCAGTACTTC
CDR3: CAWSGGGGAKNIQYF

V: TRBV9
J: TRBJ2-1
size: many
D: NA
DNA: TGTGCCAGCAGCGTCAGGGGGGACGGATACAATGAGCAGTTCTTC
CDR3: CASSVRGDGYNEQFF

V: TRBV4-2
J: TRBJ1-1
size: many
D: NA
DNA: TGTGCCAGCACCGCACGATTAATAGGGGAGAACACTGAAGCTTTCTTT
CDR3: CASTARLIGENTEAFF

V: TRBV28
J: TRBJ2-2
size: many
D: NA
DNA: TGTGCCAGCAGTCACTCACCGGGACTTCAAGGAATGAACACCGGGGAGCTGTTTTTT
CDR3: CASSHSPGLQGMNTGELFF

V: TRBV11-2
J: TRBJ2-5
size: many
D: NA
DNA: TGTGCCAGCAGCTTACCCCAGGGCGTAAGAACCCAGTACTTC
CDR3: CASSLPQGVRTQYF

V: TRBV28
J: TRBJ1-1
size: NA
D: NA
DNA: TGTGCCAGCAGCCCCTCTCACACTGAAGCTTTCTTT
CDR3: CASSPSHTEAFF

V: TRBV20-1
J: TRBJ2-5
size: NA
D: TRBD1
DNA: TGCAGTGCTAACCCCGGGACAGGGGGCCAGGGCGAGACCCAGTACTTC
CDR3: CSANPGTGGQGETQYF

V: TRBV10-3
J: TRBJ2-1
size: NA
D: TRBD2
DNA: TGTGCCATCAGTGGGAAGAGCGGGAGCTCCTACAATGAGCAGTTCTTC
CDR3: CAISGKSGSSYNEQFF

V: TRBV19
J: TRBJ1-2
size: many
D: NA
DNA: TGTGCCAGTAGTCATCGCCGGGGCAGGGGCGGCTATGGCTACACCTTC
CDR3: CASSHRRGRGGYGYTF